This entry concerns a single T cell receptor (beta chain). The investigators reverse transcribed all of the isolated RNA, so they sequenced expressed TCRB transcripts. Assay used: immunoSEQ multiplex PCR; TCRdb lists only in-frame clones, some missing. The table has under 150,000 clones, about 44% seen once. This entry comes from a study of beta chain features in type 1 diabetes. The CDR3 has 14 residues. Germline lookup yields CDR1 SGHRS and CDR2 YFSETQ. With 0 bases removed from V and 4 bases from J, the gap between germline ends came to 8 bases. A heparinised blood draw that averaged about 100 mL was obtained once from each donor. Over 95% purity was reached by all sorted populations.

Sequencing input: Tregs from blood. The chain employs TRBV5-1 and TRBJ2-1, with D tentatively TRBD2 (6 bases). The source of this sequence is a man aged 18 to 30 in good health. The CDR3 DNA sequence: TGCGCCAGCAGCTTGGTTGGGACTTACAATGAGCAGTTCTTC. It specifies CASSLVGTYNEQFF.